The next 10 T cell receptor beta chains were all read from a single sample in a study of blood T cell repertoires in COVID-19. This table comes from immunoSEQ multiplex PCR, and its TCRdb copy is limited to in-frame clones, with some not included. In the table there are roughly 190,000 clones, 75% to 85% of which are singletons. The sequenced material came from peripheral blood. The receptors here all came from a man in his 60s with acute or convalescent COVID-19.

The table lists this clone with a few counts. The rearrangement uses TRBV12-3 or TRBV12-4 and TRBJ1-2; D gene uncertain. V was shortened by 6 bases and J by 4 bases, with 12 bases between the two germline ends. The CDR3 runs to 13 residues. The CDR3 loop reads CASRLEMGYGYTF. CDR3 nucleotides: TGTGCCAGCAGGCTAGAGATGGGCTATGGCTACACCTTC.

The rearrangement joins TRBV15 to TRBJ2-7; a possible D gene is TRBD1 (5 bases). The CDR3 loop spans 13 amino acids. The germline V gene encodes CDR1 LNHNV and CDR2 YYDKDF (reference sequence). The ends were cut back, 1 base at V and 3 bases at J, with 7 bases in the middle. CDR3 nucleotide sequence: TGTGCCACCAGCAGAGGCAGGGACTACGAGCAGTACTTC. Its protein product is CATSRGRDYEQYF.

V and J are TRBV28 and TRBJ1-5, with unresolved D. Germline V gene lookup returns CDR1 MDHEN and CDR2 SYDVKM. Trimming removed 3 bases at V and 5 bases at J, with 11 bases between. This CDR3 comprises 14 residues. CDR3 DNA sequence: TGTGCCAGCAGTTTTGGCACAAACGATCAGCCCCAGCATTTT. The encoded protein is CASSFGTNDQPQHF.

By proportion, this clone is medium-sized. CDR3 bases: TGTGCCAGCAGTGACCGCCCGGGATCTGGGGCCAACGTCCTGACTTTC. Its protein product is CASSDRPGSGANVLTF. This rearrangement joins TRBV6-4 to TRBJ2-6; possibly TRBD2 for D (5 bases). The CDR3 covers 16 residues. Trimming took 2 bases from V and 1 from J, leaving 9 bases between them. Per the germline V gene, CDR1 is MRHNA and CDR2 is SNTAGT.

CDR3 region: CASSRTNSGILGYTF. The CDR3 nucleotides read TGCGCCAGCAGCCGGACAAATTCAGGGATTTTAGGCTACACCTTC. The chain links TRBV4-3 to TRBJ1-2; D is perhaps TRBD1 (5 bases). Trimming pared 4 bases from V and 8 bases from J, leaving 20 bases between. The length of the CDR3 is 15 residues. From germline, CDR1 is LGHNA and CDR2 YSLEER.

There are a few counts of this clone. The gene calls are TRBV5-1 and TRBJ1-2, with TRBD1 identical over 9 bases. Trimming removed 4 bases from V and 4 bases from J; junction bases left unmatched: 5. The CDR3 is made up of 14 amino acids. Per the germline V gene, CDR1 is SGHRS and CDR2 is YFSETQ. The CDR3 sequence: CASSTDRGSYGYTF. For the CDR3, the DNA is TGCGCCAGCAGCACGGACAGGGGTAGCTATGGCTACACCTTC.

The chain uses TRBV5-1 and TRBJ2-3; D not resolved. Germline CDR1 is SGHRS and CDR2 is YFSETQ. V lost 5 bases and J lost 0, with 10 bases in between. CDR3 length equals 14 residues. The DNA for the CDR3 is TGCGCCAGCAGTGGTACAGAAAGCACAGATACGCAGTATTTT. Residues: CASSGTESTDTQYF.

This clone was observed a handful of times. The CDR3 protein is CASSQASTGAYEQYF. Here the CDR3 DNA reads TGTGCCAGCAGCCAAGCCTCAACAGGGGCCTACGAGCAGTACTTC. V gene TRBV14 combines with J gene TRBJ2-7; 7 nucleotides agree with TRBD1. CDR1 is SGHDN, CDR2 FVKESK, per germline. Trimming cost V 1 base and J 2 bases; bases outside gene matches: 5. The CDR3 runs to 15 residues.

The chain links TRBV9 to TRBJ2-2; 10 positions agree with TRBD2. V trimming: 0 bases; J trimming: 1 base; junction bases outside the gene matches: 6. The germline gives CDR1 SGDLS, CDR2 YYNGEE. The CDR3 spans 18 residues. The CDR3 sequence: CASSVDTTSGWNTGELFF. CDR3 in DNA: TGTGCCAGCAGCGTAGATACGACTAGCGGGTGGAACACCGGGGAGCTGTTTTTT.

V usage is TRBV21-1 and J usage is TRBJ1-1. TRBV21-1 is shown as a pseudogene. The CDR3 is 17 amino acids. The CDR3 here is CASSPWRSSDNRPEAFF. In nucleotides, the CDR3 is TGTGCCAGCAGCCCCTGGAGGTCCTCCGACAATAGGCCTGAAGCTTTCTTT.